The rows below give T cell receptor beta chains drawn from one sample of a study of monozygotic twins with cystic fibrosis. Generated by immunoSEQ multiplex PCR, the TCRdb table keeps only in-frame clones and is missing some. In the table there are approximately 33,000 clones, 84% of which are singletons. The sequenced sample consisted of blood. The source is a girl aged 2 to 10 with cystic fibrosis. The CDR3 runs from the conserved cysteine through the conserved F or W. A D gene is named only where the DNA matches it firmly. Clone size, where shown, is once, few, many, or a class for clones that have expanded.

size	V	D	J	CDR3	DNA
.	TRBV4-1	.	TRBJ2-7	CASSHLWGPSYEQYF	TGCGCCAGCAGCCATCTCTGGGGGCCATCCTACGAGCAGTACTTC
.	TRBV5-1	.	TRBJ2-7	CASSFYGSAYEQYF	TGCGCCAGCAGCTTTTATGGATCCGCCTACGAGCAGTACTTC
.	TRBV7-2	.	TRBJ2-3	CASSLLRLAGSSTDTQYF	TGTGCCAGCAGCTTACTTCGCCTAGCAGGGTCCAGCACAGATACGCAGTATTTT
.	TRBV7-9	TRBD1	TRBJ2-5	CASRPGQGLETQYF	TGTGCCAGCAGACCGGGACAGGGATTAGAGACCCAGTACTTC
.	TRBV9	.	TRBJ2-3	CASSPRLPDTQYF	TGTGCCAGCAGCCCAAGACTGCCAGATACGCAGTATTTT
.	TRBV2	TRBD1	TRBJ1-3	CASSVWDPTGSNTIYF	TGTGCCAGCAGTGTTTGGGACCCGACAGGGAGTAACACCATATATTTT
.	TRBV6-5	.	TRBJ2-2	CASSYSGTGELFF	TGTGCCAGCAGTTATTCTGGCACCGGGGAGCTGTTTTTT
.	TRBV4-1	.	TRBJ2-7	CASSQVSQVPYEQYF	TGCGCCAGCAGCCAAGTTAGCCAGGTACCCTACGAGCAGTACTTC
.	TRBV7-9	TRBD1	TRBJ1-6	CASSLVEGTANSPLHF	TGTGCCAGCAGCTTAGTCGAGGGGACAGCAAATTCACCCCTCCACTTT
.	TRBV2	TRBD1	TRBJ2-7	CASRPPGQPFEQYF	TGTGCCAGCAGACCTCCGGGACAGCCCTTCGAGCAGTACTTC
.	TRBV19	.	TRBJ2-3	CASSISVQGPRDTQYF	TGTGCCAGTAGTATCTCGGTACAGGGTCCCCGCGATACGCAGTATTTT
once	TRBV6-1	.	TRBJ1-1	CASSAQGPTEAFF	TGTGCCAGCAGTGCCCAGGGCCCCACTGAAGCTTTCTTT
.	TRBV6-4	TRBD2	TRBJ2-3	CASSASGGADTQYF	TGTGCCAGCAGTGCTAGCGGGGGCGCAGATACGCAGTATTTT
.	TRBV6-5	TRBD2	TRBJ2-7	CASSGRGVYEQYF	TGTGCCAGTTCCGGACGGGGGGTCTACGAGCAGTACTTC
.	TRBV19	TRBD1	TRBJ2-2	CASRQGPGELFF	TGTGCCAGTAGACAGGGGCCCGGGGAGCTGTTTTTT
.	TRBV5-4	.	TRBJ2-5	CASSLEGPFAQYF	TGTGCCAGCAGCTTGGAGGGACCCTTCGCCCAGTACTTC
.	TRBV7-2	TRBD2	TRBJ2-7	CASSFRSGGANEQYF	TGTGCCAGCAGCTTTCGTAGCGGGGGAGCAAACGAGCAGTACTTC
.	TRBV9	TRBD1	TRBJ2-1	CASSVPGQVNNEQFF	TGTGCCAGCAGCGTCCCGGGACAGGTCAACAATGAGCAGTTCTTC
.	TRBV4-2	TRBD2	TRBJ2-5	CASSPLVSGVSGETQYF	TGTGCCAGCAGCCCACTTGTGAGCGGGGTCTCAGGTGAGACCCAGTACTTC
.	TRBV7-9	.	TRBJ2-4	CASSLEGRRNIQYF	TGTGCCAGCAGCCTGGAGGGCAGGAGAAACATTCAGTACTTC
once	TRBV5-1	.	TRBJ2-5	CASRRGQETQYF	TGCGCCAGCAGGCGGGGCCAAGAGACCCAGTACTTC
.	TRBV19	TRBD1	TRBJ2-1	CARYLTGDNEQFF	TGTGCCAGATACCTGACAGGGGACAATGAGCAGTTCTTC
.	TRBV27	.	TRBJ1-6	CASSSYRSSSYNSPLHF	TGTGCCAGCAGTTCCTACCGCTCGAGCTCCTATAATTCACCCCTCCACTTT
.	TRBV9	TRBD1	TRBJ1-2	CASSPRDRIAYGYTF	TGTGCCAGCAGCCCCCGGGACAGAATTGCCTATGGCTACACCTTC
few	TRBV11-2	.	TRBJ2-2	CASSLVGWVGRNTGELFF	TGTGCCAGCAGCTTAGTAGGTTGGGTGGGCAGGAACACCGGGGAGCTGTTTTTT
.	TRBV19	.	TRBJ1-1	CASSITRGPRWNTEAFF	TGTGCCAGTAGTATAACCAGGGGCCCTCGGTGGAACACTGAAGCTTTCTTT
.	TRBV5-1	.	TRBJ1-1	CASSLVEARGRLGTEAFF	TGCGCCAGCAGTCTTGTAGAGGCGCGGGGGCGCCTGGGAACTGAAGCTTTCTTT
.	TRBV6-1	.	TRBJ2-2	CASIRGGELFF	TGTGCCAGCATCCGGGGAGGGGAGCTGTTTTTT
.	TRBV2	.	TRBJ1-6	CAIRPDSSYNSPLHF	TGTGCCATCCGTCCCGACAGCTCCTATAATTCACCCCTCCACTTT
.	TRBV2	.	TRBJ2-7	CASSVAGYEQYF	TGTGCCAGCAGTGTGGCGGGCTACGAGCAGTACTTC
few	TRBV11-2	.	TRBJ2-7	CASSLNTGPEQYF	TGTGCCAGCAGCCTCAACACAGGTCCCGAGCAGTACTTC
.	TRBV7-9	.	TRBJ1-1	CASSLVVPGMAEAFF	TGTGCCAGCAGCTTAGTTGTTCCGGGGATGGCTGAAGCTTTCTTT
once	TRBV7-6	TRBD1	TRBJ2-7	CASSLDRGEQYF	TGTGCCAGCAGCTTAGACAGGGGCGAGCAGTACTTC
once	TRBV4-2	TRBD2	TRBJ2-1	CASSQDIGRGGGEQFF	TGTGCCAGCAGCCAAGATATTGGGCGGGGGGGCGGTGAGCAGTTCTTC
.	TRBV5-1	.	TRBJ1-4	CASSLVPGTTNEKLFF	TGCGCCAGCAGCTTGGTGCCGGGAACAACTAATGAAAAACTGTTTTTT
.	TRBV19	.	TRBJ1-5	CATHGRSNQPQHF	TGTGCCACCCACGGACGGAGCAATCAGCCCCAGCATTTT
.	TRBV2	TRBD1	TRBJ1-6	CASHDRARSSYNSPLHF	TGTGCCAGCCATGACAGGGCTCGGAGCTCCTATAATTCACCCCTCCACTTT
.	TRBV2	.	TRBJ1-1	CASTAGLSMNTEAFF	TGTGCCAGCACCGCAGGACTCTCCATGAACACTGAAGCTTTCTTT
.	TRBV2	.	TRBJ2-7	CASTRQGLSYEQYF	TGTGCCAGCACCAGGCAGGGACTCTCCTACGAGCAGTACTTC
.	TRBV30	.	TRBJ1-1	CAWSVFPGTEAFF	TGTGCCTGGAGTGTATTTCCCGGGACTGAAGCTTTCTTT
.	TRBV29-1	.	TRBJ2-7	CSVRQGSPSEQYF	TGCAGTGTAAGGCAAGGCAGTCCCTCCGAGCAGTACTTC
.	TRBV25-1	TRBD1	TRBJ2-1	CASSELGRGPYNEQFF	TGTGCCAGCAGTGAATTGGGCAGGGGGCCATACAATGAGCAGTTCTTC
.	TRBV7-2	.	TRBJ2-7	CASSLELGKRLYEQYF	TGTGCCAGCAGCTTAGAGTTGGGGAAACGCCTCTACGAGCAGTACTTC
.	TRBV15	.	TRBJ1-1	CATSRDRWNTEAFF	TGTGCCACCAGCAGAGACAGATGGAACACTGAAGCTTTCTTT
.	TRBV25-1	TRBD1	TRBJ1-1	CASSGGTGKEAFF	TGTGCCAGCAGTGGCGGGACAGGGAAAGAAGCTTTCTTT
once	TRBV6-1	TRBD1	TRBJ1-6	CASSGWDRSYNSPLHF	TGTGCCAGCAGTGGATGGGACAGGTCCTATAATTCACCCCTCCACTTT
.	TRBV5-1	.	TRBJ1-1	CASSPYKNTEAFF	TGCGCCAGCAGCCCGTACAAGAACACTGAAGCTTTCTTT
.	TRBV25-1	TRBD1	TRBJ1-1	CASSTEGANTEAFF	TGTGCCAGCAGTACAGAGGGGGCCAACACTGAAGCTTTCTTT